This T cell receptor beta chain was captured by sequencing in a study of T-cell reconstitution after alpha-beta-depleted transplantation in children. During its preparation, the TCRbeta library received unique molecular identifiers. TCRdb re-derived calls from the PCR reads in MiXCR, one entry per CDR3 protein. There are over 100,000 distinct CDR3 sequences in the sample; 9% to 12% occur only once, and less than 35% lies in the top ten. Study results and caveats: The authors attributed T-cell counts and diversity one year after transplant mostly to newly produced T cells. Recipient T cells and thymic progenitors that survived were the source of the high TCRbeta diversity seen at day 60 in some patients.

CDR1 and CDR2 from the germline V gene are MNHNS and SASEGT. The CDR3 is made up of 16 amino acids. V was cut by 3 bases and J by 2 bases, with 14 bases left in between. A remark on this clonotype: Its target is not known.

This receptor was identified in a boy aged 2 to 10 with acute lymphoblastic leukemia, due to receive a stem cell transplant. The source material was PBMCs, sampled before TCRalphabeta/CD19-depleted stem cell transplant. The gene calls are TRBV6-1 and TRBJ1-5, with unresolved D. CDR3 protein: CASSDPGLRGNQPQHF. The CDR3 DNA follows: TGTGCCAGCAGTGACCCCGGGTTGAGGGGCAATCAGCCCCAGCATTTT.